These 20 T cell receptor beta chains came from one sample sequenced in a study of long-term antiretroviral therapy in people with HIV. Survey level was the resolution at which the v3.0 immunoSEQ assay ran. The method was immunoSEQ multiplex PCR; TCRdb's version includes in-frame clones alone and lacks a portion of them. The sample records around 21,000 clones, about four fifths being singletons. The sequences come from unsorted PBMCs, collected roughly 6.1 years after starting antiretroviral therapy. The origin of the receptors is a man aged 25-45 years with HIV.

This clone was counted only a few times. The J gene is TRBJ1-1, the V gene TRBV27; 7 bases match TRBD1. V was clipped by 6 bases and J by 3 bases; unmatched bases: 4. The CDR3 runs 13 residues. The germline gives CDR1 MNHEY, CDR2 SMNVEV (reference sequence). CDR3 bases: TGTGCCAGCAGCCATCAGGGGGACACTGAAGCTTTCTTT. Protein sequence: CASSHQGDTEAFF.

The chain combines TRBV7-3 with TRBJ2-1, with D possibly being TRBD1 or TRBD2 (5 bases each). Germline V CDR1 and CDR2: SGHTA, FQGTGA. The CDR3 totals 13 residues. Trimming took off 5 bases at V and 9 bases at J, with 14 bases between the two ends. CDR3 nucleotide sequence: TGTGCCAGCAGCCCCGCAGGGAGTAGTGAGCAGTTCTTC. It specifies CASSPAGSSEQFF.

V and J are TRBV6-6 and TRBJ1-1, with a tentative D call TRBD1 (6 bases). V lost 7 bases and J lost 6, with 18 bases in between. This CDR3 has 14 amino acids. From germline, CDR1 is MNHNY and CDR2 SVGAGI (reference sequence). The CDR3, as DNA: TGTGCCAGCACTGAACAGGGTATAGGATCTGAAGCTTTCTTT. Amino acids: CASTEQGIGSEAFF.

This chain joins TRBV5-1 and TRBJ1-4; TRBD1 might be the D (5 bases). CDR1 and CDR2 (germline): SGHRS, YFSETQ. The germline V and J ends were trimmed by 0 bases and 8 bases, with 11 bases remaining between them. The CDR3 has 14 residues. The CDR3 protein is CASSLAGPNEKLFF. CDR3 nucleotide sequence: TGCGCCAGCAGCTTGGCAGGGCCAAACGAAAAACTGTTTTTT.

The V call is TRBV7-3, the J call TRBJ2-3, with 12 nucleotides matching TRBD2. The V segment lost 5 bases and the J segment 6 bases; nucleotides outside the gene matches: 12. Germline CDR1 is SGHTA and CDR2 is FQGTGA. The CDR3 extends over 17 amino acids. The CDR3 region has the DNA TGTGCCAGCAGCCCCCGTATCCTAGCGGGGGGGAGCGATACGCAGTATTTT. This codes for CASSPRILAGGSDTQYF. Based on the CDR3 plus reference TRBV7-3 and TRBJ2-3, the full variable domain is GAGVSQTPSNKVTEKGKYVELRCDPISGHTALYWYRQSLGQGPEFLIYFQGTGAADDSGLPNDRFFAVRPEGSVSTLKIQRTERGDSAVYLCASSPRILAGGSDTQYFGPGTRLTVL.

The chain combines TRBV7-8 with TRBJ1-6, with 9 positions matching TRBD1. The CDR3 spans 16 residues. J gave up 10 bases and V 1 base, and 8 bases lay outside the gene matches. In germline, CDR1 is SGHVS, CDR2 FQNEAQ. The CDR3 DNA is TGTGCCAGCAGCTTAGGGGGTACAGGGGGCCAGTCACCCCTCCACTTT. This encodes CASSLGGTGGQSPLHF.

V and J are TRBV15 and TRBJ2-6; no reliable D call. V lost 2 bases and J lost 1, with 12 bases in between. The length of the CDR3 is 17 residues. Germline lookup yields CDR1 LNHNV and CDR2 YYDKDF (reference sequence). The CDR3 loop is CATSRPGQRSGANVLTF. The CDR3 DNA reads TGTGCCACCAGCAGACCGGGCCAACGGTCTGGGGCCAACGTCCTGACTTTC.

The CDR3 here is CASSQGGQMDTEAFF. CDR3 bases: TGCGCCAGCAGCCAAGGGGGACAGATGGACACTGAAGCTTTCTTT. The V gene is TRBV4-3, the J gene TRBJ1-1, with 7 positions matching TRBD1. The germline V gene has CDR1 LGHNA and CDR2 YSLEER. This CDR3 is 15 amino acids long. The trim removed 1 base at V and 3 bases at J, leaving 5 bases unmatched.

CDR3 sequence (DNA): TGTGCCTGGAGTGTAGGGGGAGTTGCAACTAATGAAAAACTGTTTTTT. This gives the protein CAWSVGGVATNEKLFF. The genes are TRBV30 and TRBJ1-4; tentatively, D is TRBD1 (6 bases). Per the germline V gene, CDR1 is GTSNPN and CDR2 is SVGIG (reference sequence). CDR3 length: 16 residues. The ends were cut back, 0 bases at V and 0 bases at J, with 11 bases in the middle.

The V and J genes are TRBV4-3 and TRBJ2-3; 7 bases match TRBD1. The CDR3 covers 16 residues. Per the germline V gene, CDR1 is LGHNA and CDR2 is YSLEER. V gave up 4 bases and J gave up 0 bases; unmatched junction bases: 7. The CDR3 here is CASSLQGKTSTDTQYF. The CDR3 nucleotides are TGCGCCAGCAGCCTACAGGGGAAAACTAGCACAGATACGCAGTATTTT.

The V gene is TRBV27, the J gene TRBJ2-7; tentatively, D is TRBD1 or TRBD2 (5 bases each). The CDR3 spans 14 residues. V lost 3 bases to trimming and J lost 4 bases, with 13 bases between them. CDR1 and CDR2 from the germline V gene are MNHEY and SMNVEV (reference sequence). The CDR3 protein is CASSFAGTVYEQYF. The CDR3 nucleotides are TGTGCCAGCAGTTTTGCTGGGACCGTATACGAGCAGTACTTC.

The chain uses TRBV20-1 and TRBJ1-1, with D hard to call. Looked up from germline, CDR1 is DFQATT and CDR2 is SNEGSKA (reference sequence). V lost 6 bases to trimming and J lost 10 bases, with 12 bases between them. The CDR3 totals 10 residues. Here the CDR3 reads CSASLASAFF. The CDR3 nucleotides read TGCAGTGCAAGCCTCGCCTCAGCTTTCTTT.

The genes are TRBV5-1 and TRBJ2-1, with 11 bases lining up with TRBD1. Germline loops: CDR1 SGHRS, CDR2 YFSETQ. J was trimmed by 8 bases and V by 4 bases; bases with no gene match: 11. This CDR3 contains 16 residues. The CDR3 coding sequence is TGCGCCAGCAGCAGGACAGGGGGCCCTACGGGGGATGAGCAGTTCTTC. As protein: CASSRTGGPTGDEQFF. The whole variable domain, remainder taken from reference TRBV5-1 and TRBJ2-1, is KAGVTQTPRYLIKTRGQQVTLSCSPISGHRSVSWYQQTPGQGLQFLFEYFSETQRNKGNFPGRFSGRQFSNSRSEMNVSTLELGDSALYLCASSRTGGPTGDEQFFGPGTRLTVL.

The V and J genes are TRBV5-4 and TRBJ2-7; TRBD1 aligns across 9 bases. The ends lost 5 bases at V and 5 bases at J; junction bases unmatched: 11. Germline V lookup: CDR1 SGHNT, CDR2 YYREEE (reference sequence). This CDR3 comprises 15 residues. Here the CDR3 reads CASRAVGTGPHEQYF. The CDR3 nucleotides are TGTGCCAGCAGGGCGGTGGGGACAGGGCCCCACGAGCAGTACTTC.

This clone was recorded a few times. The chain recombines TRBV11-3 with TRBJ2-7, with TRBD2 as a possible D gene (5 bases). Trimming removed 6 bases from V and 6 bases from J, with 12 bases in between. The CDR3 contains 12 residues. Germline V gene data show CDR1 as SGHNT and CDR2 as YENEEA. CDR3 DNA sequence: TGTGCCAGCAGTCAAAGTGCGGGCGAGCAGTACTTC. Translated: CASSQSAGEQYF.

The chain links TRBV4-3 to TRBJ2-7; D is uncertain. Germline V gene lookup returns CDR1 LGHNA and CDR2 YSLEER. The CDR3 has 13 residues. V was trimmed by 4 bases and J by 3 bases, leaving 10 bases between them. The CDR3 is CASSPNGGYEQYF. The CDR3, as DNA: TGCGCCAGCAGCCCAAATGGTGGCTACGAGCAGTACTTC.

A note on this clone: This sample also contains other DNA sequences that code for the same CDR3. V gene TRBV25-1 combines with J gene TRBJ1-6; D ambiguous. The V and J ends lost 2 bases and 0 bases respectively, with 5 bases between them. This CDR3 has 15 amino acids. CDR1 is MGHDK and CDR2 is SYGVNS in the germline V gene. CDR3 nucleotides: TGTGCCAGCAGTGAAGGGAGCTCCTATAATTCACCCCTCCACTTT. Protein product: CASSEGSSYNSPLHF. The complete variable domain, with remaining parts taken from reference TRBV25-1 and TRBJ1-6, reads EADIYQTPRYLVIGTGKKITLECSQTMGHDKMYWYQQDPGMELHLIHYSYGVNSTEKGDLSSESTVSRIRTEHFPLTLESARPSHTSQYLCASSEGSSYNSPLHFGNGTRLTVT.

The rearrangement links TRBV7-2 to TRBJ1-2, with D possibly matching TRBD1 (5 bases). V was clipped by 5 bases and J by 5 bases, with 21 bases between them. The CDR3 extends over 16 amino acids. Per germline, CDR1 SGHTA and CDR2 FQGNSA. The CDR3 spells CASSVTGTDPGYGYTF. The CDR3, as DNA: TGTGCCAGCAGCGTTACCGGGACGGATCCTGGGTATGGCTACACCTTC.

This rearrangement joins TRBV11-2 to TRBJ2-1, with D maybe TRBD1 (6 bases). The CDR3 contains 11 residues. CDR1 and CDR2 (germline): SGHAT, FQNNGV. V dropped 3 bases and J dropped 11 bases, with 8 bases sitting between them. The CDR3 region has the DNA TGTGCCAGCAGCTTCCGGGACAAGCAGTTCTTC. This encodes CASSFRDKQFF.

The chain recombines TRBV16 with TRBJ2-2; D tentatively fits TRBD1 or TRBD2 (6 bases each). CDR1 is KGHSY and CDR2 is FQNENV in the germline V gene. There are 15 residues in the CDR3. V lost 2 bases to trimming and J lost 4 bases, with 11 bases between them. The CDR3 sequence: CASSQGGRSTGELFF. CDR3 DNA: TGTGCCAGCAGCCAAGGGGGGCGAAGCACCGGGGAGCTGTTTTTT.